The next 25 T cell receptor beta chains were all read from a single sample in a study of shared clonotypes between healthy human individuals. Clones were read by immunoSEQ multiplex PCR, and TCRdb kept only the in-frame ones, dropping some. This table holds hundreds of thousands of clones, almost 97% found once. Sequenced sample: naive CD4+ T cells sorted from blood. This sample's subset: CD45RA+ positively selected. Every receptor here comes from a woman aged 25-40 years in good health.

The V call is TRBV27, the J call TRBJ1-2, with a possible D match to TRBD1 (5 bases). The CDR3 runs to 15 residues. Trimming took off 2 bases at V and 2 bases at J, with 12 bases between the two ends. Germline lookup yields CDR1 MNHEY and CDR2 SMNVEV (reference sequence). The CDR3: CASSLKAGLNYGYTF. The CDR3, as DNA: TGTGCCAGCAGTTTAAAGGCAGGGTTGAACTATGGCTACACCTTC.

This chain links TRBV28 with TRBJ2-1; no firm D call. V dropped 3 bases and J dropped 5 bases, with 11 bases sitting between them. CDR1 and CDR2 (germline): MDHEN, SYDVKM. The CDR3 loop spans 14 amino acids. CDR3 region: CASSFASPNNEQFF. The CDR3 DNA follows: TGTGCCAGCAGTTTCGCCAGCCCGAACAATGAGCAGTTCTTC.

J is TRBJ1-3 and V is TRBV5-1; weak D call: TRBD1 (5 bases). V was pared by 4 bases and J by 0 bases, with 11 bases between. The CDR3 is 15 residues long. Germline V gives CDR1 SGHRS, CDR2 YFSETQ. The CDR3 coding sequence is TGCGCCAGCAGCCCCGGGACCGCCTCTGGAAACACCATATATTTT. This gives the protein CASSPGTASGNTIYF.

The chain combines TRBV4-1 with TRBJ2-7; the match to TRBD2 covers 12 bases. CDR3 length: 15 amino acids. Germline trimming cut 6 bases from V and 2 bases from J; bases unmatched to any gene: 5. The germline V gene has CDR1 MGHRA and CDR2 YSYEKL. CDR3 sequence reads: CASRPGLAGTYEQYF. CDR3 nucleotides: TGCGCCAGCAGGCCTGGACTAGCGGGAACCTACGAGCAGTACTTC.

CDR3 DNA: TGTGCCAGCAGTTATGGGGGTGGTGAAGCTTTCTTT. As protein: CASSYGGGEAFF. This chain links TRBV6-6 with TRBJ1-1, with TRBD1 as a possible D gene (5 bases). The ends were cut back, 3 bases at V and 7 bases at J, with 9 bases in the middle. Germline CDR1 is MNHNY and CDR2 is SVGAGI (reference sequence). This CDR3 contains 12 residues.

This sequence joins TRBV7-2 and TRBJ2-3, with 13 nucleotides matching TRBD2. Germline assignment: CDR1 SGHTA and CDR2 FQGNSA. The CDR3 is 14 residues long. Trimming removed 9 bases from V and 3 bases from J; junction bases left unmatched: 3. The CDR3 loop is CARKGLAGTDTQYF. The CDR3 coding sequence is TGTGCCAGAAAGGGACTAGCGGGAACAGATACGCAGTATTTT.

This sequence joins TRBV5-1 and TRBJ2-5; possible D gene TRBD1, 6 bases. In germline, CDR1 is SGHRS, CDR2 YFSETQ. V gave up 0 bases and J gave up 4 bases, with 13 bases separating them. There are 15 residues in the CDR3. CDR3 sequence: CASSLAQGQGETQYF. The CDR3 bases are TGCGCCAGCAGCTTGGCCCAGGGGCAGGGAGAGACCCAGTACTTC.

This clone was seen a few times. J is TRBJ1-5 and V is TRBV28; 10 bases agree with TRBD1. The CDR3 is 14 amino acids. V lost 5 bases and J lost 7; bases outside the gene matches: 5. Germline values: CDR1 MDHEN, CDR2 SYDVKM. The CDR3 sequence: CASSRGTGDQPQHF. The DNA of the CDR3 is TGTGCCAGCAGTAGAGGGACAGGGGACCAGCCCCAGCATTTT.

CDR3 loop: CASSPNVGDSNQPQHF. The CDR3 nucleotides are TGTGCCAGCTCACCTAACGTAGGGGATAGCAATCAGCCCCAGCATTTT. The chain employs TRBV18 and TRBJ1-5, with D possibly TRBD1 on 5 matching bases. The V and J ends lost 3 bases and 0 bases respectively, with 12 bases between them. Germline V CDR1 and CDR2: KGHSH, LQKENI. CDR3 length: 16 amino acids.

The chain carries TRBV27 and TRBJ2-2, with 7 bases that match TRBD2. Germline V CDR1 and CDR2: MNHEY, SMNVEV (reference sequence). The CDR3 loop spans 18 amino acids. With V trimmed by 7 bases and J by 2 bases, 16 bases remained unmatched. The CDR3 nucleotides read TGTGCCAGCAAAACATCCCCTTCTAGCGGAGCAAACACCGGGGAGCTGTTTTTT. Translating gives CASKTSPSSGANTGELFF.

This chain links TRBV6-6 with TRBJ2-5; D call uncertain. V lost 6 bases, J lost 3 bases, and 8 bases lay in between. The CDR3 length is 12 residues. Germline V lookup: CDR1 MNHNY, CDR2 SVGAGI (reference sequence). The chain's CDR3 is CASRGGEETQYF. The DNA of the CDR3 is TGTGCCAGCAGAGGCGGTGAAGAGACCCAGTACTTC.

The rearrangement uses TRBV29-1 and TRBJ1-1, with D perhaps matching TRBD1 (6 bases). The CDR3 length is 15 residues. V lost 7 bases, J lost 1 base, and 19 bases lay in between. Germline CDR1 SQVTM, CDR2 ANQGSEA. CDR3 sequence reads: CSGKRDILPNTEAFF. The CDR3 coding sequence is TGCAGCGGGAAACGGGACATCTTACCGAACACTGAAGCTTTCTTT.

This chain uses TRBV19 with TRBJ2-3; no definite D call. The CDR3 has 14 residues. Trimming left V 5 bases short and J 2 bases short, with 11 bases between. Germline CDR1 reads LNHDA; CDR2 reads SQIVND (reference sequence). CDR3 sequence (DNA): TGTGCCAGTAGTCGGTACAGAGTCACAGATACGCAGTATTTT. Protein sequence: CASSRYRVTDTQYF.

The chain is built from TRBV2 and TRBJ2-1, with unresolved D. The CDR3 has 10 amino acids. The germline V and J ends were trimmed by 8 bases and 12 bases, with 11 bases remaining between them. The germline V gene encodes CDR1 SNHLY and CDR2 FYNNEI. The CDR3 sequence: CASDRLGQFF. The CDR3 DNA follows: TGTGCCAGCGACCGGCTGGGGCAGTTCTTC.

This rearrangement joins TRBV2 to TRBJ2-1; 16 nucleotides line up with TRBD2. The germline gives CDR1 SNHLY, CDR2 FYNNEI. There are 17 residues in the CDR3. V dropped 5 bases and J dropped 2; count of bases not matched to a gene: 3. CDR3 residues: CASSSGLAGGAYNEQFF. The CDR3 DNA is TGTGCCAGCAGTTCGGGACTAGCGGGAGGGGCCTACAATGAGCAGTTCTTC.

The CDR3 loop reads CASSSPPGATNEKLFF. The CDR3 DNA reads as TGCGCCAGCAGCTCCCCCCCGGGGGCAACTAATGAAAAACTGTTTTTT. The chain links TRBV10-2 to TRBJ1-4, with a possible D match to TRBD1 (5 bases). CDR3 size: 16 residues. V lost 6 bases and J 0 bases, leaving 14 bases between the germline ends. The germline V gene encodes CDR1 WSHSY and CDR2 SAAADI.

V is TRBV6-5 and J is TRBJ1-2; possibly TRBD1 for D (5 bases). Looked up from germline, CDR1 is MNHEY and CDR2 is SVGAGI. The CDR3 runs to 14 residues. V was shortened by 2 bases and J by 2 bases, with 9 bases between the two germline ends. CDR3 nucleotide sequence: TGTGCCAGCAGTTACCAACGGGACAACTATGGCTACACCTTC. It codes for CASSYQRDNYGYTF.

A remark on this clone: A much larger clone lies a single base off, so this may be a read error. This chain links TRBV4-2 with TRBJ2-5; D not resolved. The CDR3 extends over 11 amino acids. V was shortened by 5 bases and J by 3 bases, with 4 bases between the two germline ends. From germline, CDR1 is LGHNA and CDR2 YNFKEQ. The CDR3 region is CASSLEETQYF. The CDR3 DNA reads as TGTGCCAGCAGCTTGGAAGAGACCCAGTACTTC.

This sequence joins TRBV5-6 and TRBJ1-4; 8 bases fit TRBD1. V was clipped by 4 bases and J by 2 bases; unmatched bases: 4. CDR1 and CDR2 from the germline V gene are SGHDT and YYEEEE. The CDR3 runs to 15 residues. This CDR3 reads CASSRQGPTNEKLFF. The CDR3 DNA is TGTGCCAGCAGCAGACAGGGGCCGACTAATGAAAAACTGTTTTTT.

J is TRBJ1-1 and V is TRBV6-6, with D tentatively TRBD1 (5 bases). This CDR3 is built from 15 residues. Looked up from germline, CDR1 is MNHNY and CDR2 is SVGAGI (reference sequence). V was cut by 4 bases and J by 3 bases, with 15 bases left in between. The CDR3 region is CASSWRGPRDTEAFF. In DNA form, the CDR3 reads TGTGCCAGCAGTTGGAGGGGCCCGCGGGACACTGAAGCTTTCTTT.

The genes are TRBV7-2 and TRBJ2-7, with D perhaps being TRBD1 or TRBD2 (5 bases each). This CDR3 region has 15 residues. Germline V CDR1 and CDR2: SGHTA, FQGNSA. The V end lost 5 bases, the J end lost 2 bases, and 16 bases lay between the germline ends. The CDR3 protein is CASSPEGTAAYEQYF. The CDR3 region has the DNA TGTGCCAGCAGCCCAGAAGGGACGGCCGCCTACGAGCAGTACTTC. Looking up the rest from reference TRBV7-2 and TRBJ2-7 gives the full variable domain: GAGVSQSPSNKVTEKGKDVELRCDPISGHTALYWYRQSLGQGLEFLIYFQGNSAPDKSGLPSDRFSAERTGGSVSTLTIQRTQQEDSAVYLCASSPEGTAAYEQYFGPGTRLTVT.

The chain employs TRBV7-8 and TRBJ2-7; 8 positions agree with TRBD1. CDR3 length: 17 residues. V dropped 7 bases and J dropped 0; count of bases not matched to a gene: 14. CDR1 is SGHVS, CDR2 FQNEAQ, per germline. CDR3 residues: CASTPWQGAPDSYEQYF. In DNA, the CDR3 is TGTGCCAGCACCCCTTGGCAGGGGGCGCCGGACTCCTACGAGCAGTACTTC.

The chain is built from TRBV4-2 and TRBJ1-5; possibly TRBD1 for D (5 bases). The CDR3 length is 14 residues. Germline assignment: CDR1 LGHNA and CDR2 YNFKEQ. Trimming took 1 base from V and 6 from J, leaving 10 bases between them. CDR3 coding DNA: TGTGCCAGCAGCCAAGCCAGGGTGGCTCAGCCCCAGCATTTT. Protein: CASSQARVAQPQHF.

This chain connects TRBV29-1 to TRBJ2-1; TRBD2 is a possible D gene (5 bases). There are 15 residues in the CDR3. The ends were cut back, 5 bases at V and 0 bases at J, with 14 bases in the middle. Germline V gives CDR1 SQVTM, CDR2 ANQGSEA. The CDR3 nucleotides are TGCAGCGTTCCCACGGGAACACTCTCCTACAATGAGCAGTTCTTC. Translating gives CSVPTGTLSYNEQFF.

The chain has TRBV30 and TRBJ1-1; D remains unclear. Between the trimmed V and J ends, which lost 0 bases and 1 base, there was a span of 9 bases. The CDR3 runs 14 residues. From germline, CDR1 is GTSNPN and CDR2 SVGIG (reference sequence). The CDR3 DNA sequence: TGTGCCTGGAGTGTAGGAGGACCGAACACTGAAGCTTTCTTT. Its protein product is CAWSVGGPNTEAFF.